The present T cell receptor beta chain was sequenced within a study of cytomegalovirus exposure and HLA in healthy donors. In the PCR, 60 Vbeta and 13 Jbeta primers were used. Profiling relied on immunoSEQ multiplex PCR, and the TCRdb table lists in-frame clones only, not all of them. This sample yields about 43,000 clones, of which around 62% are seen a single time; about 9% belongs to the top ten. This clone has only a few counts. Trimming cost V 4 bases and J 6 bases, with 12 bases left between them. The germline gives CDR1 WSHSY, CDR2 SAAADI. The CDR3 runs 13 residues. The rearrangement uses TRBV10-2 and TRBJ1-2; D is ambiguous. Sequencing was done on a sample of PBMCs. This clonotype was sampled from a human donor in good health. For the CDR3, the DNA is TGCGCCAGCAGTGGGTACAGTAATAATGGCTACACCTTC. Its translation: CASSGYSNNGYTF.